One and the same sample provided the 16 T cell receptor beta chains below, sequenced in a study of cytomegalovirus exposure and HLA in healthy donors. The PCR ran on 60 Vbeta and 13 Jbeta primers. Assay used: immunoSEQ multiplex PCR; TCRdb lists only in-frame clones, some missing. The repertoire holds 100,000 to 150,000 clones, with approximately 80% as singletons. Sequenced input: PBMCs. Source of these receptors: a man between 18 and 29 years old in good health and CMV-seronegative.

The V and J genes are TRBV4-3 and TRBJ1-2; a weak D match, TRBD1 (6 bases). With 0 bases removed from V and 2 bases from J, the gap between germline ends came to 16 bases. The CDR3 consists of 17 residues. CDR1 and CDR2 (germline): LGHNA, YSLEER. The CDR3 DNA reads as TGCGCCAGCAGCCAAGACAGGGGTGGTCCCATAAACTATGGCTACACCTTC. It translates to CASSQDRGGPINYGYTF.

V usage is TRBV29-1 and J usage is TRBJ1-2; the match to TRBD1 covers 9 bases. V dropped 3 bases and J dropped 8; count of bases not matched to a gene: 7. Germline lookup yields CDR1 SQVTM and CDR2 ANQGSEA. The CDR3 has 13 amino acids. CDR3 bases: TGCAGCGTTGACGTAGGGACAGGGCTAGGCTACACCTTC. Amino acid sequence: CSVDVGTGLGYTF.

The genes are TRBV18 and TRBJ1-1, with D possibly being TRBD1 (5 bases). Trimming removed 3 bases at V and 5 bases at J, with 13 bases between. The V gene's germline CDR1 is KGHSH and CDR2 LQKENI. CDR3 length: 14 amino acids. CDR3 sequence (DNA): TGTGCCAGCTCACCTATCAGGGAGGGAACTGAAGCTTTCTTT. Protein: CASSPIREGTEAFF.

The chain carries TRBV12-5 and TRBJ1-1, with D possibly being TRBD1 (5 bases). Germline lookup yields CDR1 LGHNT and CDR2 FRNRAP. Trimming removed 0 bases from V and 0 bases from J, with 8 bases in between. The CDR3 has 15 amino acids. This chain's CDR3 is CASGLVGRVNTEAFF. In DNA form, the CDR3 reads TGTGCTAGTGGTTTGGTCGGCAGGGTGAACACTGAAGCTTTCTTT.

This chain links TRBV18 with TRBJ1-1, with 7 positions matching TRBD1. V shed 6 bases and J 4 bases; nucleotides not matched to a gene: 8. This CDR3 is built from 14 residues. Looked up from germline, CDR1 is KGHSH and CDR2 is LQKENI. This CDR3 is CASSNRAGGTEAFF. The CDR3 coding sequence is TGTGCCAGCTCCAACCGGGCAGGGGGCACTGAAGCTTTCTTT. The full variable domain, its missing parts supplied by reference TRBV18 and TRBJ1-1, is NAGVMQNPRHLVRRRGQEARLRCSPMKGHSHVYWYRQLPEEGLKFMVYLQKENIIDESGMPKERFSAEFPKEGPSILRIQQVVRGDSAAYFCASSNRAGGTEAFFGQGTRLTVV.

The CDR3 region is CASSLSRTGTEAFF. In DNA form, the CDR3 reads TGTGCCAGCAGCTTATCTCGGACAGGCACCGAAGCTTTCTTT. This chain links TRBV7-6 with TRBJ1-1; the match to TRBD1 covers 7 bases. V shed 2 bases and J 8 bases; nucleotides not matched to a gene: 8. The CDR3 loop spans 14 amino acids. The germline V gene has CDR1 SGHVS and CDR2 FNYEAQ. The full variable domain, with the rest looked up from reference TRBV7-6 and TRBJ1-1, is GAGVSQSPRYKVTKRGQDVALRCDPISGHVSLYWYRQALGQGPEFLTYFNYEAQQDKSGLPNDRFSAERPEGSISTLTIQRTEQRDSAMYRCASSLSRTGTEAFFGQGTRLTVV.

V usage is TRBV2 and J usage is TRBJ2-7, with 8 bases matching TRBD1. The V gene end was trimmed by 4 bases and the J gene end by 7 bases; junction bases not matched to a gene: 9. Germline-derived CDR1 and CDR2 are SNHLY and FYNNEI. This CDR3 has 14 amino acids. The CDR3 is CASSAYRTGLEQYF. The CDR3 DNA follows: TGTGCCAGCAGTGCCTATAGGACAGGGTTGGAGCAGTACTTC.

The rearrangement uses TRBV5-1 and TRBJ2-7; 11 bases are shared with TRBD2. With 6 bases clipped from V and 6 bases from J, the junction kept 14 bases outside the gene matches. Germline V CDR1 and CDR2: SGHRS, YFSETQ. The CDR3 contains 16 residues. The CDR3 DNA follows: TGCGCCAGCACCCCGTCTAGTGGACTAGCGGGTGCCGAGCAGTACTTC. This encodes CASTPSSGLAGAEQYF.

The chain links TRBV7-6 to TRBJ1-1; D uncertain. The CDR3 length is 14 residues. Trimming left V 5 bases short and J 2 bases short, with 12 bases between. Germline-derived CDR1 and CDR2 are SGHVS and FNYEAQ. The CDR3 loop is CASSVGTYNTEAFF. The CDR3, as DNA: TGTGCCAGCAGCGTGGGCACTTACAACACTGAAGCTTTCTTT. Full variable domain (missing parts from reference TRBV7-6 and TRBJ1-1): GAGVSQSPRYKVTKRGQDVALRCDPISGHVSLYWYRQALGQGPEFLTYFNYEAQQDKSGLPNDRFSAERPEGSISTLTIQRTEQRDSAMYRCASSVGTYNTEAFFGQGTRLTVV.

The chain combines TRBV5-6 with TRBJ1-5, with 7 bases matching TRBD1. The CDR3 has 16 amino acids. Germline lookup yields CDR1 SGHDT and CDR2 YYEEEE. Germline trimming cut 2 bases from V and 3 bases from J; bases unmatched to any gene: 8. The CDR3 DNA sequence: TGTGCCAGCAGCTTCTCCCACAGGGGCAACAATCAGCCCCAGCATTTT. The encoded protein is CASSFSHRGNNQPQHF.

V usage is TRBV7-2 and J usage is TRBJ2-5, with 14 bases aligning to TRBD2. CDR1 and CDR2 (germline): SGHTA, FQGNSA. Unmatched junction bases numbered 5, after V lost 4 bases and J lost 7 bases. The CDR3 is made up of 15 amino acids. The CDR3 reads CASSYRTSGGRTQYF. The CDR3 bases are TGTGCCAGCAGCTACCGGACTAGCGGGGGGAGGACCCAGTACTTC.

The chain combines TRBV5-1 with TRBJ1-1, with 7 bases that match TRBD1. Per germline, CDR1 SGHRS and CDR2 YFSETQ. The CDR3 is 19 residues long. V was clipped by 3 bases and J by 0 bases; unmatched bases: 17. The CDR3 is CASSSYPRQGGPMNTEAFF. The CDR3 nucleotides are TGCGCCAGCAGCTCCTACCCTCGACAGGGAGGACCCATGAACACTGAAGCTTTCTTT.

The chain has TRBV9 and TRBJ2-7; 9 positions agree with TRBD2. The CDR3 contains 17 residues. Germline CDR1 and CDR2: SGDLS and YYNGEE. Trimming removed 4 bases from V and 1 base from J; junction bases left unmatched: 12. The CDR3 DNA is TGTGCCAGCAGCCCTAGCCCCCTTACTAGCGGGTCCTACGAGCAGTACTTC. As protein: CASSPSPLTSGSYEQYF.

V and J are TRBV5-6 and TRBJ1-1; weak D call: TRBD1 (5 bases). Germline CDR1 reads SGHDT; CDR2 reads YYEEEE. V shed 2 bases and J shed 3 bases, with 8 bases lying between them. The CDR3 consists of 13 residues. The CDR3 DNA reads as TGTGCCAGCAGCTTAAGACAGTACACTGAAGCTTTCTTT. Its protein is CASSLRQYTEAFF.

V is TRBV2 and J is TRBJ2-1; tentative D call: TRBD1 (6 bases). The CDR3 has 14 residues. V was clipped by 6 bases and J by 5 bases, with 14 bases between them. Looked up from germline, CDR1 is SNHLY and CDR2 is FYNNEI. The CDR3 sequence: CASSILQGNNEQFF. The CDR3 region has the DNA TGTGCCAGCAGCATACTACAGGGTAACAATGAGCAGTTCTTC.

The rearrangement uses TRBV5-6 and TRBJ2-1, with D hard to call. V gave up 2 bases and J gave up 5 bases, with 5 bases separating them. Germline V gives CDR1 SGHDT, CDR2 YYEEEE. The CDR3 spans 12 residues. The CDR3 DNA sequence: TGTGCCAGCAGCTTCGGAGACAATGAGCAGTTCTTC. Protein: CASSFGDNEQFF.